The count of the clone carrying this T cell receptor (beta chain) is one. The sample originates from a study of blood T cell repertoires in COVID-19. Whole-study context: The United States, Italy and Spain were the sources of the acute and convalescent COVID-19 samples.

In germline, CDR1 is SQVTM, CDR2 ANQGSEA. The CDR3 is made up of 13 amino acids. V lost 6 bases, J lost 7 bases, and 15 bases lay in between. Source study methods: It was from reference gene primer amplification that nucleated cell counts were estimated. The protocol was immunoSEQ multiplex PCR, while the TCRdb copy is restricted to in-frame clones and leaves out a portion. The V and J calls and clone size come from that table; D and trimming were worked out from the DNA. The table has under 200,000 clones, roughly 90% seen once. J is TRBJ2-2 and V is TRBV29-1; tentatively, D is TRBD2 (7 bases). Sequencing was done on a sample of PBMCs or T cells enriched from blood (not recorded which). The receptor's source is a woman in her forties or fifties who had recovered from COVID-19. In nucleotides, the CDR3 is TGCAGCGTACCCCGGGGGGCTGGCGGGGAGCTGTTTTTT. Translating it yields CSVPRGAGGELFF.